The 19 T cell receptor beta chains below were found in one sample sequenced in a study of cytomegalovirus exposure and HLA in healthy donors (dated by TCRdb to 2016 to 2017). Libraries were made using the immunoSEQ multiplex PCR assay. For the multiplex PCR, a mixture combining 60 forward primers for TCR Vbeta segments and 13 reverse primers for TCR Jbeta segments was used. Drawn from immuneACCESS, this table holds only the in-frame rearrangements with V and J called that TCRdb kept. Clones are partly lost; checked studies trace under half to an unresolved V gene and leave the rest unexplained. This sample has about 84,000 clones in its table, and around three fifths of those were observed once. The ten largest account for 15% of the sample. Sequencing was carried out using PBMCs. The receptors were sampled from a woman between 35 and 50 years old in good health and CMV-seropositive.

This chain connects TRBV6-4 to TRBJ2-1; D may be TRBD2 (6 bases). This CDR3 contains 15 residues. V lost 4 bases to trimming and J lost 1 base, with 11 bases between them. Germline CDR1 is MRHNA and CDR2 is SNTAGT. CDR3 DNA: TGTGCCAGCAGTGTGATGGGGGGTTCCTACAATGAGCAGTTCTTC. Translating gives CASSVMGGSYNEQFF.

In its sample, this clone was seen once. This chain joins TRBV11-2 and TRBJ2-1; TRBD2 aligns across 7 bases. Germline CDR1 and CDR2: SGHAT and FQNNGV. Trimming at V came to 6 bases and at J to 7 bases, leaving 9 bases not matched to a gene. The CDR3 is made up of 14 amino acids. The CDR3 region has the DNA TGTGCCAGCAGTTGGGGTAGCGGGCGGAATGAGCAGTTCTTC. This codes for CASSWGSGRNEQFF.

This clone appeared once. The V and J genes are TRBV15 and TRBJ2-7; 8 nucleotides line up with TRBD2. The V segment lost 11 bases and the J segment 0 bases; nucleotides outside the gene matches: 18. Germline V gene lookup returns CDR1 LNHNV and CDR2 YYDKDF (reference sequence). The CDR3 consists of 17 residues. This chain's CDR3 is CAPRGAGVGLDSYEQYF. The CDR3 DNA reads as TGTGCCCCCCGGGGAGCGGGAGTCGGTTTAGACTCCTACGAGCAGTACTTC.

This clone was detected only a few times. J is TRBJ2-2 and V is TRBV5-5; 10 nucleotides align to TRBD2. Germline CDR1 is SGHKS and CDR2 is YYEKEE (reference sequence). Trimming removed 0 bases from V and 5 bases from J; junction bases left unmatched: 7. The CDR3 has 17 residues. The CDR3, as DNA: TGTGCCAGCAGCTTGGTCCCCCTAGCGGGAGTAACCGGGGAGCTGTTTTTT. It is translated as CASSLVPLAGVTGELFF.

The chain uses TRBV4-3 and TRBJ1-3; no clear D gene. In germline, CDR1 is LGHNA, CDR2 YSLEER. This CDR3 is 17 amino acids long. The V end was cut by 0 bases, the J end by 4 bases, with 16 bases between. CDR3 DNA sequence: TGCGCCAGCAGCCAAGATGTCCCCTCCGGGAGAGGAAACACCATATATTTT. It is translated as CASSQDVPSGRGNTIYF.

The V gene is TRBV28, the J gene TRBJ2-5; maybe TRBD1 (6 bases). Germline V lookup: CDR1 MDHEN, CDR2 SYDVKM. Trimming removed 2 bases at V and 7 bases at J, with 8 bases between. The CDR3 consists of 12 residues. For the CDR3, the DNA is TGTGCCAGCAGTTTAGGACAGCGGACCCAGTACTTC. It codes for CASSLGQRTQYF.

The chain couples TRBV5-6 to TRBJ1-3, with 7 bases that match TRBD1. Germline CDR1 is SGHDT and CDR2 is YYEEEE. Trimming removed 5 bases from V and 0 bases from J; junction bases left unmatched: 5. There are 15 residues in the CDR3. The CDR3 sequence is CASSLQGNSGNTIYF. In DNA, the CDR3 is TGTGCCAGCAGTTTACAGGGGAACTCTGGAAACACCATATATTTT.

This clone was seen more than once but under ten times. The chain couples TRBV28 to TRBJ1-1, with 9 bases fitting TRBD1. The CDR3 runs to 12 residues. The J segment lost 4 bases and the V segment lost 9 bases, leaving 3 bases of the junction unmatched. CDR1 and CDR2 from the germline V gene are MDHEN and SYDVKM. CDR3 amino acids: CASNRGLTEAFF. Here the CDR3 DNA reads TGTGCCAGTAACAGGGGGCTCACTGAAGCTTTCTTT. Together with reference TRBV28 and TRBJ1-1, the CDR3 gives the full variable domain: DVKVTQSSRYLVKRTGEKVFLECVQDMDHENMFWYRQDPGLGLRLIYFSYDVKMKEKGDIPEGYSVSREKKERFSLILESASTNQTSMYLCASNRGLTEAFFGQGTRLTVV.

The gene calls are TRBV29-1 and TRBJ2-3, with a possible D match to TRBD2 (5 bases). V was cut by 3 bases and J by 6 bases, with 10 bases left in between. The CDR3 length is 12 residues. CDR1 is SQVTM, CDR2 ANQGSEA, per germline. The chain's CDR3 is CSVDEAADTQYF. In DNA, the CDR3 is TGCAGCGTTGACGAAGCGGCGGATACGCAGTATTTT.

The chain links TRBV7-2 to TRBJ1-2, with TRBD1 matching over 10 bases. The length of the CDR3 is 16 residues. CDR1 and CDR2 (germline): SGHTA, FQGNSA. J lost 5 bases, V lost 1 base, and 7 bases had no gene match. CDR3 residues: CASSLVPTGGAYGYTF. As DNA, the CDR3 is TGTGCCAGCAGCTTAGTACCGACAGGGGGCGCGTATGGCTACACCTTC.

The rearrangement links TRBV10-2 to TRBJ1-4; a possible D gene is TRBD1 (5 bases). Germline lookup yields CDR1 WSHSY and CDR2 SAAADI. The CDR3 length is 15 residues. The ends were cut back, 7 bases at V and 4 bases at J, with 16 bases in the middle. This CDR3 reads CASKSRQGFNEKLFF. CDR3 coding DNA: TGCGCCAGCAAGTCGCGGCAGGGCTTTAATGAAAAACTGTTTTTT.

This rearrangement joins TRBV18 to TRBJ2-1; D unclear. The CDR3 spans 12 residues. V lost 2 bases to trimming and J lost 9 bases, with 8 bases between them. Per the germline V gene, CDR1 is KGHSH and CDR2 is LQKENI. Here the CDR3 DNA reads TGTGCCAGCTCACCAGGAGCTACTGAGCAGTTCTTC. Translation: CASSPGATEQFF.

J is TRBJ1-2 and V is TRBV5-4; TRBD1 might be the D (6 bases). V shed 4 bases and J shed 2 bases, with 18 bases lying between them. CDR3 length equals 16 residues. Germline V lookup: CDR1 SGHNT, CDR2 YYREEE (reference sequence). CDR3 nucleotide sequence: TGTGCCAGCAGCCCTTTAGGCGGGGGCGCGAACTATGGCTACACCTTC. Translated: CASSPLGGGANYGYTF.

J is TRBJ2-5 and V is TRBV27, with TRBD1 as a possible D gene (6 bases). The CDR3 extends over 14 amino acids. From germline, CDR1 is MNHEY and CDR2 SMNVEV (reference sequence). V lost 5 bases and J 1 base, leaving 11 bases between the germline ends. CDR3 sequence: CASSRTGFQETQYF. CDR3 DNA sequence: TGTGCCAGCAGTCGAACAGGGTTCCAAGAGACCCAGTACTTC.

The chain links TRBV2 to TRBJ2-2; D gene ambiguous. The V end lost 7 bases, the J end lost 6 bases, and 6 bases lay between the germline ends. The V gene's germline CDR1 is SNHLY and CDR2 FYNNEI. This CDR3 region has 11 residues. The CDR3 loop reads CASNLAGELFF. CDR3 DNA sequence: TGTGCCAGCAATCTTGCCGGGGAGCTGTTTTTT.

CDR3 residues: CASSEEGAYTEAFF. The CDR3 nucleotides are TGTGCCAGCAGTGAAGAGGGAGCGTACACTGAAGCTTTCTTT. The chain links TRBV2 to TRBJ1-1; D is ambiguous. Trimming removed 1 base from V and 3 bases from J, with 9 bases in between. The CDR3 contains 14 residues. CDR1 is SNHLY, CDR2 FYNNEI, per germline.

The J gene is TRBJ1-3, the V gene TRBV4-1; 10 bases match TRBD1. V dropped 2 bases and J dropped 3; count of bases not matched to a gene: 4. CDR1 is MGHRA and CDR2 is YSYEKL in the germline V gene. The CDR3 has 16 residues. CDR3 coding DNA: TGCGCCAGCAGCCAACCGGGACAGGGGTTTGGAAACACCATATATTTT. Its protein is CASSQPGQGFGNTIYF.

In this sample, this clone turned up a few times. The V call is TRBV5-1, the J call TRBJ2-7, with 8 bases lining up with TRBD2. Germline assignment: CDR1 SGHRS and CDR2 YFSETQ. This CDR3 has 15 amino acids. V shed 0 bases and J 4 bases; nucleotides not matched to a gene: 6. The CDR3, as DNA: TGCGCCAGCAGCTTGGTAGGGACTAGTGAATACGAGCAGTACTTC. This translates into CASSLVGTSEYEQYF.

This clone was seen a few times. The V and J genes are TRBV5-1 and TRBJ2-3; 12 bases match TRBD2. The CDR3 runs to 16 residues. With 1 base clipped from V and 5 bases from J, the junction kept 5 bases outside the gene matches. CDR1 is SGHRS and CDR2 is YFSETQ in the germline V gene. CDR3 nucleotide sequence: TGCGCCAGCAGCTTGACTCTAGCGGGAGGGAGAGATACGCAGTATTTT. Its translation is CASSLTLAGGRDTQYF.